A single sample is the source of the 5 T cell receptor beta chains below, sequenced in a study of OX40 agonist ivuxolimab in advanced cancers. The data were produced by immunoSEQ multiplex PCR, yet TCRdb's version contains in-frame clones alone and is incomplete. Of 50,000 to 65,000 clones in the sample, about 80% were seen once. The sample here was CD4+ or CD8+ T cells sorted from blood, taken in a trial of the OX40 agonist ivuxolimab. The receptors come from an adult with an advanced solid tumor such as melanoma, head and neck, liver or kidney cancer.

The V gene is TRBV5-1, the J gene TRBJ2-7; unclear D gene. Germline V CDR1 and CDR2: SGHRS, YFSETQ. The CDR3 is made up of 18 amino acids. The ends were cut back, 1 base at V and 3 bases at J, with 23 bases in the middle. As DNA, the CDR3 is TGCGCCAGCAGCTTGTTAAGAGCCACACCCGGGCACGGCTACGAGCAGTACTTC. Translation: CASSLLRATPGHGYEQYF.

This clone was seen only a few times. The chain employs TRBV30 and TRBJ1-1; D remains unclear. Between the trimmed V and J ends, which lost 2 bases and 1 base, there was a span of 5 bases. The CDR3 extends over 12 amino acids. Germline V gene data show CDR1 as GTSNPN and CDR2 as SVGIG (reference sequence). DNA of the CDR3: TGTGCCTGGAGTCGTGAGAACACTGAAGCTTTCTTT. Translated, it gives CAWSRENTEAFF.

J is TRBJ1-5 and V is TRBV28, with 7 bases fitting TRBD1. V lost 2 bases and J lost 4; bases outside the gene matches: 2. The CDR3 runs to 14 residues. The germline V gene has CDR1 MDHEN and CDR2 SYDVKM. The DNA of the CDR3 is TGTGCCAGCAGTTTAGGGACAGAGAATCAGCCCCAGCATTTT. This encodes CASSLGTENQPQHF.

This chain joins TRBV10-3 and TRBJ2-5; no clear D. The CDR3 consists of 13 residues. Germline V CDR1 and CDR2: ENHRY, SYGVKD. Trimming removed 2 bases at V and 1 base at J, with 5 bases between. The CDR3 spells CAISEDGQETQYF. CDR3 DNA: TGTGCCATCAGTGAGGACGGCCAAGAGACCCAGTACTTC.

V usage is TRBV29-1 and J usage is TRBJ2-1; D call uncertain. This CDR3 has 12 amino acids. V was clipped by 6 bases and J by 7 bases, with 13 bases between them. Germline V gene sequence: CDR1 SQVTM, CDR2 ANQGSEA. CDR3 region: CSVALRRNEQFF. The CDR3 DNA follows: TGCAGCGTCGCACTCAGGCGGAATGAGCAGTTCTTC.